This TCR beta chain is from a study of T cell responses to AZD1222 COVID-19 vaccine. The method was immunoSEQ multiplex PCR; TCRdb's version includes in-frame clones alone and lacks a portion of them. The data show over 150,000 clones, 70% to 90% seen once. V was pared by 6 bases and J by 5 bases, with 14 bases of the junction left unmatched. Germline values: CDR1 SEHNR, CDR2 FQNEAQ (reference sequence). The CDR3 is 17 residues long. The sample in question was peripheral blood, obtained 28 days after the second AZD1222 dose. The genes are TRBV7-9 and TRBJ2-1, with 9 bases fitting TRBD2. This TCR derives from an adult who received the AZD1222 COVID-19 vaccine. CDR3 protein: CASRPRSGGANNNEQFF. The DNA for the CDR3 is TGTGCCAGCAGGCCACGTAGCGGGGGAGCCAATAACAATGAGCAGTTCTTC.